A single T cell receptor (beta chain) is shown here with its context. Its specificity is unknown. The record originates from a study of cytomegalovirus exposure and HLA in healthy donors. Background on the study: The same platform was used for the 120 validation repertoires and the 650 to 800 first-cohort repertoires, a later analysis reported.

The table came from immunoSEQ multiplex PCR; TCRdb's copy has only in-frame clones and leaves some out. The sample records fewer than 130,000 clones, roughly 88% being singletons. The donors belonged to the roughly 110-subject validation cohort, separate from the roughly 700-subject first cohort. Study results and limitations: Clusters of TCRs from the first cohort tended to co-occur in the roughly 120 validation repertoires (as a later analysis found). Altogether, 164 TCR beta chains were recorded as cytomegalovirus-associated.

V lost 5 bases, J lost 6 bases, and 15 bases lay in between. The CDR3 consists of 14 residues. Germline V gives CDR1 SEHNR, CDR2 FQNEAQ (reference sequence). The sample was PBMCs. This receptor was obtained from a woman aged 25 to 39 in good health and CMV-seropositive. V is TRBV7-9 and J is TRBJ2-3, with a weak D call TRBD2 (5 bases). CDR3 loop: CASSPVRVGDTQYF. In DNA form, the CDR3 reads TGTGCCAGCAGCCCGGTGAGGGTCGGGGATACGCAGTATTTT.